This paragraph covers one T cell receptor beta chain sequence. Antigen specificity is unknown. Investigators sorted each CD8+ T cell subset in triplicate, taking hundreds of thousands of cells each time. This sample is drawn from a study of CXCR3-negative and CXCR3-positive naive CD8 T cells. Study-wide context: For each library, about 1.5 +/- 0.3 million TRB reads were obtained, some 130 million in total. The study, taken as a whole, reports: Similar TRBV-TRBJ usage was seen in naive cells (both CXCR3-negative and CXCR3-positive), but memory cells differed. With surface CD5 comparable between naive subsets, TCR strength was estimated using properties derived from the TRB CDR3.

The germline V gene has CDR1 SGHRS and CDR2 YFSETQ. CDR3 length: 14 amino acids. cDNA libraries for TRB were generated by 5' RACE incorporating UMI labels. TCRdb reprocessed the 5' RACE reads, with one entry per CDR3 protein and no DNA. Recorded for this sample: some 28,000 distinct CDR3 sequences. This TCR came from a human donor in good health. Some clones in this sample may be carry-over from other donors' samples. This chain joins TRBV5-1 and TRBJ2-4; TCRdb picks TRBD1, but there is no DNA to check that call. The sequenced sample was memory CD8+ T cells from blood. The CDR3 spells CASSPDRIWDIQYF.